This T cell receptor beta chain was obtained from a study of T cells in Graves' hyperthyroidism and ophthalmopathy. The blood sample dates from first hyperthyroidism diagnosis, preceding any ophthalmopathy symptoms. Regions amplified from RNA transcripts were the TCR beta CDR3 regions. RT-PCR in the first round (using the HTBI primer set) targeted the TCR CDR3. One entry per CDR3 protein results from TCRdb running MiXCR on the multiplex PCR reads. The sample contains some 600,000 distinct CDR3 sequences, about 14% of which appear only once. This clonotype occurred a few times. The V gene's germline CDR1 is SQVTM and CDR2 ANQGSEA. The V and J ends lost 7 bases and 6 bases, in that order; junction bases with no gene match: 10. This CDR3 has 13 residues.

V is TRBV29-1 and J is TRBJ1-2; 8 nucleotides line up with TRBD1. Sequencing input: blood. The receptor was isolated from a woman aged 30 to 39 with Graves' hyperthyroidism that later progressed to Graves' ophthalmopathy. The CDR3 spells CSGGTGGGDGYTF. The CDR3 nucleotides read TGCAGCGGGGGGACAGGCGGCGGTGATGGCTACACCTTC.